The 15 T cell receptor beta chains presented below share a single source sample, sequenced in a study of T cell clonotyping in hematopoietic cell transplantation. Sequencing used immunoSEQ multiplex PCR; TCRdb keeps in-frame clones, though not all of them. The sample carries roughly 18,000 clones, around 86% recorded once. Time point indicated: recipient sample about 28 days before transplant, after cytoreduction. Sample: peripheral blood mononuclear cells, taken before stem cell transplant. Every receptor here comes from a man aged 50 to 60 with acute myeloid leukemia. Some clones in this sample may be carry-over from other donors' samples.

The J gene is TRBJ1-2, the V gene TRBV19; weak D call: TRBD1 (5 bases). This CDR3 is 12 amino acids long. Germline V gene data show CDR1 as LNHDA and CDR2 as SQIVND (reference sequence). With 7 bases removed from V and 4 bases from J, the gap between germline ends came to 10 bases. The CDR3 protein is CASTGYSYGYTF. The DNA for the CDR3 is TGTGCCAGTACAGGGTACAGCTATGGCTACACCTTC.

This clone has more than one count but fewer than ten. This rearrangement joins TRBV7-9 to TRBJ1-5, with a weak D call TRBD1 (5 bases). Between the trimmed V and J ends, which lost 5 bases and 8 bases, there was a span of 22 bases. Germline V CDR1 and CDR2: SEHNR, FQNEAQ (reference sequence). The CDR3 consists of 16 residues. CDR3 protein: CASSDGRDGWVEPQHF. For the CDR3, the DNA is TGTGCCAGCAGCGATGGCCGGGACGGATGGGTAGAGCCCCAGCATTTT.

This clone was detected once. This sequence joins TRBV9 and TRBJ1-2, with a possible D match to TRBD1 (6 bases). The CDR3 is 14 amino acids. Germline V gives CDR1 SGDLS, CDR2 YYNGEE. V was cut by 0 bases and J by 7 bases, with 13 bases left in between. The DNA for the CDR3 is TGTGCCAGCAGCGTAGCTAGCAGGGGTGGTGGCTACACCTTC. Translated: CASSVASRGGGYTF.

This clone occurred a few times. The gene calls are TRBV6-1 and TRBJ1-6; 8 bases map to TRBD1. V lost 6 bases, J lost 10 bases, and 11 bases stayed unmatched. CDR3 length: 15 amino acids. Per germline, CDR1 MNHNS and CDR2 SASEGT. CDR3 nucleotides: TGTGCCAGCAGGGCAACCGACAGGGGTCTCTCACCCCTCCACTTT. Protein sequence: CASRATDRGLSPLHF.

The V call is TRBV7-9, the J call TRBJ1-2; 7 bases are shared with TRBD1. Germline V gene lookup returns CDR1 SEHNR and CDR2 FQNEAQ (reference sequence). V lost 5 bases to trimming and J lost 4 bases; unmatched junction nucleotides: 4. The length of the CDR3 is 13 residues. CDR3 sequence (DNA): TGTGCCAGCAGCCCCGACAGGGCCTATGGCTACACCTTC. Amino acids: CASSPDRAYGYTF.

The chain has TRBV28 and TRBJ1-5; D possibly corresponds to TRBD1 (6 bases). This CDR3 region has 19 residues. Deletions cut 6 bases from V and 2 bases from J, with 26 bases between. Germline CDR1 is MDHEN and CDR2 is SYDVKM. DNA of the CDR3: TGTGCCAGCAGGAACCACCCCCCGGGGGGCATTAAGGGCAATCAGCCCCAGCATTTT. This codes for CASRNHPPGGIKGNQPQHF.

This clone appeared once. The V gene is TRBV18, the J gene TRBJ2-5, with 8 bases that match TRBD2. Trimming cost V 4 bases and J 4 bases; bases outside gene matches: 5. The CDR3 extends over 14 amino acids. The V gene's germline CDR1 is KGHSH and CDR2 LQKENI. The CDR3 nucleotides read TGTGCCAGCTCACAGGTAGCGGGGCGAGAGACCCAGTACTTC. It encodes CASSQVAGRETQYF.

The CDR3 loop is CASSLPMSGTHGRETQYF. The CDR3, as DNA: TGTGCCAGCAGCCTGCCCATGTCCGGGACCCATGGGAGAGAGACCCAGTACTTC. The rearrangement links TRBV14 to TRBJ2-5; D is tentatively TRBD1 or TRBD2 (5 bases each). Germline CDR1 reads SGHDN; CDR2 reads FVKESK. V was cut by 4 bases and J by 4 bases, with 25 bases left in between. This CDR3 region has 18 residues.

This chain links TRBV7-2 with TRBJ2-2; possible D gene TRBD2, 6 bases. CDR1 and CDR2 from the germline V gene are SGHTA and FQGNSA. Trimming shortened V by 1 base and J by 2 bases, and 14 bases separated the two germline ends. The CDR3 runs to 17 residues. The CDR3 region is CASSLVGGPVNTGELFF. CDR3 DNA sequence: TGTGCCAGCAGCTTAGTAGGAGGGCCGGTTAACACCGGGGAGCTGTTTTTT.

This chain uses TRBV28 with TRBJ1-5; perhaps TRBD1 as D (6 bases). Deletions cut 5 bases from V and 4 bases from J, with 18 bases between. The germline V gene encodes CDR1 MDHEN and CDR2 SYDVKM. This CDR3 is built from 16 residues. CDR3 loop: CASSGEQGGGNQPQHF. Written as DNA, the CDR3 is TGTGCCAGCAGTGGGGAGCAGGGAGGGGGTAATCAGCCCCAGCATTTT.

This clone was seen more than once but under ten times. The CDR3, as DNA: TGTGCCAGCAGCCGGGTGTCAAAAGACTATGGCTACACCTTC. Translation: CASSRVSKDYGYTF. This chain connects TRBV4-2 to TRBJ1-2; D call uncertain. The CDR3 has 14 amino acids. From germline, CDR1 is LGHNA and CDR2 YNFKEQ. V was shortened by 4 bases and J by 3 bases, with 12 bases between the two germline ends.

The chain recombines TRBV6-1 with TRBJ1-2; TRBD1 might be the D (6 bases). The CDR3 is made up of 15 amino acids. The ends were cut back, 3 bases at V and 4 bases at J, with 15 bases in the middle. Germline CDR1 and CDR2: MNHNS and SASEGT. The CDR3 loop reads CASSEQGGVVYGYTF. In DNA, the CDR3 is TGTGCCAGCAGTGAGCAAGGGGGGGTCGTCTATGGCTACACCTTC.

V gene TRBV6-1 combines with J gene TRBJ1-1, with 9 nucleotides matching TRBD1. V lost 6 bases to trimming and J lost 4 bases; unmatched junction nucleotides: 9. Germline V lookup: CDR1 MNHNS, CDR2 SASEGT. The CDR3 covers 15 residues. The chain's CDR3 is CASRELQGAGTEAFF. CDR3 DNA: TGTGCCAGCAGGGAACTACAGGGGGCTGGCACTGAAGCTTTCTTT.

The J gene is TRBJ1-1, the V gene TRBV5-5; tentative D call: TRBD1 (5 bases). Per germline, CDR1 SGHKS and CDR2 YYEKEE (reference sequence). Trimming left V 4 bases short and J 1 base short, with 11 bases between. The CDR3 is 14 residues long. CDR3 DNA: TGTGCCAGCAGCAGCACACAGGAGAACACTGAAGCTTTCTTT. Amino acid sequence: CASSSTQENTEAFF.

This clone was seen only once. J is TRBJ1-1 and V is TRBV7-2; 10 positions agree with TRBD1. CDR1 SGHTA and CDR2 FQGNSA come from the germline V gene. This CDR3 is built from 14 residues. Trimming cost V 6 bases and J 5 bases; bases outside gene matches: 6. As DNA, the CDR3 is TGTGCCAGCAGACCCCGGACAGGGGGGACTGAAGCTTTCTTT. Amino acids: CASRPRTGGTEAFF.